The T cell receptor (beta chain) under discussion was sequenced for a study of T-cell reconstitution after alpha-beta-depleted transplantation in children. Study results and limitations: It was reported that alpha-beta T cells came from several hundred expanded graft clones (about two months after transplant). Hyperexpanded clones declined; after one year, newly produced T cells mostly supplied diversity. Some patients' high day-60 TCRbeta diversity was traced to surviving recipient T cells and thymic progenitors.

This clonotype turned up a few times. Its cognate antigen is unknown. Library preparation (for TCRbeta) was performed with unique molecular identifiers. TCRdb re-called the PCR reads with MiXCR, one entry per CDR3 protein. The table has about 440,000 distinct CDR3 sequences, approximately 42% seen once. Material: PBMCs, obtained before TCRalphabeta/CD19-depleted stem cell transplant. The receptor was isolated from a girl aged 2 to 10 with aplastic anemia, due to receive a stem cell transplant.

CDR3 sequence: CSARDRGLEAFF. The CDR3 DNA reads TGCAGTGCTAGAGATCGAGGGCTTGAAGCTTTCTTT. The J gene is TRBJ1-1, the V gene TRBV20-1; D is unresolved. Trimming shortened V by 0 bases and J by 7 bases, and 9 bases separated the two germline ends. Per germline, CDR1 DFQATT and CDR2 SNEGSKA (reference sequence). CDR3 length equals 12 residues.